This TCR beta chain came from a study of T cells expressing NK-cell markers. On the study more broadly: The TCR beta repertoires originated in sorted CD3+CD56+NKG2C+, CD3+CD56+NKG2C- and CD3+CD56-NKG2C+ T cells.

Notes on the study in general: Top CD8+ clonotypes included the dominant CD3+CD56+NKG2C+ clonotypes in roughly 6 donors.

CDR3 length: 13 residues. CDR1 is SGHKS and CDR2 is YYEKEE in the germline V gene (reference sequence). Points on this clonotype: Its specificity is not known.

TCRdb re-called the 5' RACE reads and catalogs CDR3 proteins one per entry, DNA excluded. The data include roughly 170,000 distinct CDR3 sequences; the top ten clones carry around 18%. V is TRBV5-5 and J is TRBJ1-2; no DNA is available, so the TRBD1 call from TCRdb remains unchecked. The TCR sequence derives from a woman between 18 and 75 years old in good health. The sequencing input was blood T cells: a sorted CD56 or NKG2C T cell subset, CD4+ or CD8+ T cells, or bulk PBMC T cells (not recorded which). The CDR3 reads CASTLLGARGYTF.